The clone carrying this TCR beta chain was found many times. Study processing details: Nucleated cell number was recorded as an estimate derived from reference gene primer amplification. The protocol was immunoSEQ multiplex PCR, while the TCRdb copy is restricted to in-frame clones and leaves out a portion. D and trimming come from the DNA, and the V and J calls and clone size come from that table. Among approximately 68,000 clones, around 76% were seen once, and the ten largest hold over 15%. The sample comes from a study of blood T cell repertoires in COVID-19. Across the whole study: There were acute and convalescent COVID-19 samples, and they came from the United States, Italy and Spain.

The germline V and J ends were trimmed by 3 bases and 1 base, with 9 bases remaining between them. CDR1 is LNHDA, CDR2 SQIVND, per germline (reference sequence). CDR3 size: 14 residues. The chain combines TRBV19 with TRBJ1-1; D unresolved. The material sequenced was peripheral blood. This clonotype originated in a human donor in a cohort sampled during active COVID-19. The CDR3 here is CASSIWRQNTEAFF. For the CDR3, the DNA is TGTGCCAGTAGTATTTGGCGGCAGAACACTGAAGCTTTCTTT.